This TCR beta chain derives from a study of kidney transplant recipient with SARS-CoV-2 infection. The CDR3 extends over 17 amino acids. TCRdb used MiXCR to reprocess the reads, holding one entry per CDR3 protein. The sample records about 250,000 distinct CDR3 sequences, 29% being singletons. This chain links TRBV8-2 with TRBJ2-6. TRBV8-2 has pseudogene status. The sample here was a blood sample, taken at baseline and on day 111 from a kidney transplant recipient. This TCR was recovered from a young adult male patient who had COVID-19 and was a kidney transplant recipient. Some T cells may originate from the graft donor. The CDR3 DNA reads TGTGGCAATGCGAATAGGATAACACAAAGTCGGGCCAACGTCCTGGCTTTC. It yields the protein CGNANRITQSRANVLAF.